Listed below are T cell receptor beta chains from one sample, sequenced in a study of blood T cells in healthy people across ages. One entry per CDR3 protein results from TCRdb running MiXCR on the 5' RACE reads. Among about 930,000 distinct CDR3 sequences listed, roughly 28% were seen once. This sample also appeared in a second study, on T cells of mothers and their children.

Sample: blood. The source of these receptors is a woman aged 35 to 49 in good health. Each CDR3 is given with its conserved first and last residue. Fields, in order: D gene, V gene, J gene, clone size, CDR3 protein, CDR3 DNA. D genes are given only for firm matches. The size field is filled for only some rows; it gives once, few, many or a size class.

D gene: NA; V gene: TRBV28; J gene: TRBJ2-5; clone size: NA; CDR3 protein: CASSSSPLYEQYF; CDR3 DNA: NA
D gene: NA; V gene: TRBV7-2; J gene: TRBJ1-1; clone size: once; CDR3 protein: CASSSRLSTEAFF; CDR3 DNA: TGTGCCAGCAGCTCCCGCCTTAGCACTGAAGCTTTCTTT
D gene: NA; V gene: TRBV30; J gene: TRBJ2-7; clone size: many; CDR3 protein: CAWGTLAYEQYF; CDR3 DNA: TGTGCCTGGGGGACTCTTGCCTACGAGCAGTACTTC
D gene: NA; V gene: TRBV5-1; J gene: TRBJ2-7; clone size: few; CDR3 protein: CASSLGLTGAYEQYF; CDR3 DNA: TGCGCCAGCAGCTTGGGCCTCACGGGGGCCTACGAGCAGTACTTC
D gene: TRBD2; V gene: TRBV5-5; J gene: TRBJ2-7; clone size: NA; CDR3 protein: CASSINPGLRSGEQYF; CDR3 DNA: TGTGCCAGCAGCATAAATCCGGGACTAAGGTCGGGGGAGCAGTACTTC
D gene: TRBD1; V gene: TRBV7-3; J gene: TRBJ2-6; clone size: many; CDR3 protein: CASSPWGQGSSGANVLTF; CDR3 DNA: TGTGCCAGCAGCCCTTGGGGACAGGGAAGCTCTGGGGCCAACGTCCTGACTTTC
D gene: NA; V gene: TRBV14; J gene: TRBJ2-5; clone size: NA; CDR3 protein: CASSQDEGQRAETQETQYF; CDR3 DNA: TGTGCCAGCAGCCAAGATGAAGGACAGCGTGCCGAAACACAAGAGACCCAGTACTTC
D gene: TRBD1; V gene: TRBV7-9; J gene: TRBJ1-2; clone size: many; CDR3 protein: CASSLYRQGGQNYGYTF; CDR3 DNA: TGTGCCAGCAGCTTATATCGACAGGGGGGCCAAAACTATGGCTACACCTTC
D gene: TRBD1; V gene: TRBV5-5; J gene: TRBJ1-1; clone size: NA; CDR3 protein: CASSFTGGAQTEAFF; CDR3 DNA: TGTGCCAGCAGCTTCACAGGGGGCGCGCAGACTGAAGCTTTCTTT
D gene: TRBD2; V gene: TRBV20-1; J gene: TRBJ2-5; clone size: few; CDR3 protein: CSAREENKRGVEETQYF; CDR3 DNA: TGCAGTGCTAGAGAAGAGAACAAGCGGGGAGTCGAAGAGACCCAGTACTTC
D gene: TRBD1; V gene: TRBV28; J gene: TRBJ1-5; clone size: few; CDR3 protein: CASSLPQGGNQPQHF; CDR3 DNA: TGTGCCAGCAGTTTGCCCCAGGGGGGCAATCAGCCCCAGCATTTT
D gene: TRBD1; V gene: TRBV2; J gene: TRBJ1-2; clone size: NA; CDR3 protein: CASSRQGGCGYTF; CDR3 DNA: TGTGCCAGCAGTCGACAGGGGGGATGTGGCTACACCTTC
D gene: NA; V gene: TRBV7-2; J gene: TRBJ1-4; clone size: few; CDR3 protein: CASSLRQNNEKLFF; CDR3 DNA: TGTGCCAGCAGCTTGAGGCAGAATAATGAAAAACTGTTTTTT
D gene: NA; V gene: TRBV5-1; J gene: TRBJ1-1; clone size: NA; CDR3 protein: CASSLEAPRLNTEAFF; CDR3 DNA: TGCGCCAGCAGCTTGGAAGCCCCCAGGCTTAACACTGAAGCTTTCTTT
D gene: TRBD2; V gene: TRBV28; J gene: TRBJ2-1; clone size: NA; CDR3 protein: CASSSGGGARNEQFF; CDR3 DNA: TGTGCCAGCAGTTCGGGCGGGGGGGCCCGGAATGAGCAGTTCTTC
D gene: NA; V gene: TRBV20-1; J gene: TRBJ1-5; clone size: NA; CDR3 protein: CSAGEECISISNQPQHF; CDR3 DNA: TGCAGTGCAGGTGAAGAATGTATCTCAATTAGCAATCAGCCCCAGCATTTT
D gene: TRBD2; V gene: TRBV28; J gene: TRBJ2-7; clone size: NA; CDR3 protein: CASSPSRASGRVDEQYF; CDR3 DNA: TGTGCCAGCAGCCCCTCCCGGGCTAGCGGGAGGGTCGATGAGCAGTACTTC
D gene: NA; V gene: TRBV5-4; J gene: TRBJ1-2; clone size: many; CDR3 protein: CASSPRTVIGGYTF; CDR3 DNA: TGTGCCAGCAGCCCTCGGACGGTCATCGGGGGCTACACCTTC
D gene: NA; V gene: TRBV3-1; J gene: TRBJ2-7; clone size: NA; CDR3 protein: CASSQVDRSSYEQYF; CDR3 DNA: TGTGCCAGCAGCCAGGTAGATCGGAGCTCCTACGAGCAGTACTTC
D gene: TRBD1; V gene: TRBV7-9; J gene: TRBJ2-1; clone size: NA; CDR3 protein: CASVHVQGSEQFF; CDR3 DNA: TGTGCCAGCGTCCATGTACAGGGGAGTGAGCAGTTCTTC
D gene: TRBD2; V gene: TRBV2; J gene: TRBJ2-7; clone size: NA; CDR3 protein: CASRRDYDNEQYF; CDR3 DNA: TGTGCCAGCCGAAGGGACTACGACAATGAGCAGTACTTC
D gene: TRBD2; V gene: TRBV5-1; J gene: TRBJ2-3; clone size: NA; CDR3 protein: CASSNDGRALSTDTQYF; CDR3 DNA: TGCGCCAGCAGCAATGACGGGAGGGCCCTTAGCACAGATACGCAGTATTTT
D gene: NA; V gene: TRBV12-5; J gene: TRBJ2-5; clone size: NA; CDR3 protein: CASQRQPQETQYF; CDR3 DNA: TGTGCTAGTCAACGGCAGCCCCAAGAGACCCAGTACTTC
D gene: NA; V gene: TRBV29-1; J gene: TRBJ2-1; clone size: many; CDR3 protein: CSYPQVRVQFF; CDR3 DNA: TGCAGCTATCCCCAGGTTAGGGTGCAGTTCTTC
D gene: TRBD1; V gene: TRBV15; J gene: TRBJ1-1; clone size: NA; CDR3 protein: CAPSRPTGVNTEAFF; CDR3 DNA: TGTGCCCCCAGCAGACCCACAGGGGTGAACACTGAAGCTTTCTTT
D gene: TRBD1; V gene: TRBV20-1; J gene: TRBJ1-5; clone size: many; CDR3 protein: CSARSGTDSNQPQHF; CDR3 DNA: TGCAGTGCTAGATCCGGGACAGATAGCAATCAGCCCCAGCATTTT
D gene: NA; V gene: TRBV29-1; J gene: TRBJ2-3; clone size: NA; CDR3 protein: CSVYGSSTDTQYF; CDR3 DNA: TGCAGCGTATACGGATCTAGCACAGATACGCAGTATTTT
D gene: NA; V gene: TRBV7-8; J gene: TRBJ1-5; clone size: NA; CDR3 protein: CASSLSPSSGGNQPQHF; CDR3 DNA: TGTGCCAGCAGCTTAAGTCCCTCGAGCGGGGGAAATCAGCCCCAGCATTTT
D gene: NA; V gene: TRBV7-2; J gene: TRBJ2-7; clone size: NA; CDR3 protein: CASSLAGKYYEQYF; CDR3 DNA: TGTGCCAGCAGCTTAGCGGGCAAATACTACGAGCAGTACTTC
D gene: NA; V gene: TRBV4-1; J gene: TRBJ2-7; clone size: NA; CDR3 protein: CASSHGTSGEQYF; CDR3 DNA: TGCGCCAGCAGTCATGGTACGTCCGGCGAGCAGTACTTC
D gene: NA; V gene: TRBV3-1; J gene: TRBJ1-1; clone size: NA; CDR3 protein: CASSQLGAAFF; CDR3 DNA: TGTGCCAGCAGCCAACTCGGAGCGGCTTTCTTT
D gene: TRBD1; V gene: TRBV7-2; J gene: TRBJ1-2; clone size: few; CDR3 protein: CASSLAGAGGTDYGYTF; CDR3 DNA: TGTGCCAGCAGCTTAGCCGGCGCAGGGGGAACGGACTATGGCTACACCTTC
D gene: TRBD1; V gene: TRBV20-1; J gene: TRBJ1-5; clone size: many; CDR3 protein: CSARDRDRGWLNQPQHF; CDR3 DNA: TGCAGTGCTAGAGATCGAGACAGGGGTTGGTTGAATCAGCCCCAGCATTTT
D gene: NA; V gene: TRBV18; J gene: TRBJ2-7; clone size: many; CDR3 protein: CASSPGKREQYF; CDR3 DNA: TGTGCCAGCTCACCAGGGAAACGCGAGCAGTACTTC
D gene: NA; V gene: TRBV15; J gene: TRBJ1-2; clone size: NA; CDR3 protein: CATSRDRGDYTF; CDR3 DNA: TGTGCCACCAGCAGAGATCGGGGCGACTACACCTTC
D gene: NA; V gene: TRBV7-2; J gene: TRBJ1-4; clone size: NA; CDR3 protein: CAGSSPVGGNEKLFF; CDR3 DNA: TGTGCCGGCAGCTCCCCAGTGGGGGGCAACGAAAAACTGTTTTTT
D gene: NA; V gene: TRBV7-9; J gene: TRBJ1-4; clone size: many; CDR3 protein: CASSLGNEKLFF; CDR3 DNA: TGTGCCAGCAGCTTAGGCAATGAAAAACTGTTTTTT
D gene: TRBD1; V gene: TRBV25-1; J gene: TRBJ1-1; clone size: NA; CDR3 protein: CASSTTGATEAFF; CDR3 DNA: TGTGCCAGCAGTACGACAGGGGCGACTGAAGCTTTCTTT
D gene: NA; V gene: TRBV14; J gene: TRBJ2-3; clone size: few; CDR3 protein: CASSQDRQSSTDTQYF; CDR3 DNA: TGTGCCAGCAGCCAAGATCGGCAGTCTAGCACAGATACGCAGTATTTT
D gene: TRBD2; V gene: TRBV4-2; J gene: TRBJ2-7; clone size: many; CDR3 protein: CASSAIGGSSSNPEQYF; CDR3 DNA: TGTGCCAGCAGCGCAATCGGGGGGTCCTCCTCCAATCCCGAGCAGTACTTC
D gene: NA; V gene: TRBV12-3/TRBV12-4; J gene: TRBJ2-3; clone size: NA; CDR3 protein: CASSPYPDSTTDTQYF; CDR3 DNA: TGTGCCAGCAGTCCCTACCCGGACAGCACCACAGATACGCAGTATTTT
D gene: TRBD1; V gene: TRBV28; J gene: TRBJ2-7; clone size: few; CDR3 protein: CASSTAGTGVNEQYF; CDR3 DNA: TGTGCCAGCAGTACAGCCGGGACAGGGGTAAACGAGCAGTACTTC
D gene: TRBD1; V gene: TRBV7-9; J gene: TRBJ2-1; clone size: many; CDR3 protein: CASSLVARGHEQFF; CDR3 DNA: TGTGCCAGCAGCTTAGTGGCCAGGGGGCATGAGCAGTTCTTC
D gene: TRBD1; V gene: TRBV6-5; J gene: TRBJ1-2; clone size: many; CDR3 protein: CASRTRTGGNYGYTF; CDR3 DNA: TGTGCCAGCAGAACTAGGACAGGGGGCAACTATGGCTACACCTTC
D gene: TRBD1; V gene: TRBV6-1; J gene: TRBJ2-7; clone size: NA; CDR3 protein: CASSERGQGVGEQYF; CDR3 DNA: TGTGCCAGCAGTGAACGGGGACAGGGGGTTGGCGAGCAGTACTTC
D gene: TRBD2; V gene: TRBV6-6; J gene: TRBJ2-1; clone size: many; CDR3 protein: CASSGGTGGALDEQFF; CDR3 DNA: TGTGCCAGCAGTGGGGGAACGGGGGGAGCTTTGGATGAGCAGTTCTTC
D gene: NA; V gene: TRBV5-6; J gene: TRBJ2-5; clone size: few; CDR3 protein: CACIRGTEETQYF; CDR3 DNA: TGTGCCTGCATCCGCGGGACAGAAGAGACCCAGTACTTC
D gene: TRBD1; V gene: TRBV12-3/TRBV12-4; J gene: TRBJ1-1; clone size: NA; CDR3 protein: CASRAPGQGARDTEAFF; CDR3 DNA: TGTGCCAGCAGGGCCCCAGGACAGGGGGCGCGAGATACTGAAGCTTTCTTT
D gene: NA; V gene: TRBV29-1; J gene: TRBJ1-2; clone size: few; CDR3 protein: CSVAPARYYGYTF; CDR3 DNA: TGCAGCGTAGCTCCGGCCAGGTACTATGGCTACACCTTC
D gene: NA; V gene: TRBV9; J gene: TRBJ1-2; clone size: few; CDR3 protein: CASSVEWNSNGYTF; CDR3 DNA: TGTGCCAGCAGCGTAGAATGGAACTCCAATGGCTACACCTTC
D gene: NA; V gene: TRBV20-1; J gene: TRBJ2-1; clone size: NA; CDR3 protein: CRASFSRSSYSEQFF; CDR3 DNA: TGCCGTGCTAGTTTCTCGAGGAGCTCCTACAGTGAGCAGTTCTTC
D gene: NA; V gene: TRBV7-2; J gene: TRBJ2-4; clone size: few; CDR3 protein: CASSLDGAKNIQYF; CDR3 DNA: TGTGCCAGCAGCTTAGATGGGGCCAAAAACATTCAGTACTTC
D gene: NA; V gene: TRBV5-5; J gene: TRBJ1-5; clone size: few; CDR3 protein: CASSYRLQDPARSNQPQHF; CDR3 DNA: TGTGCCAGCAGCTATAGGCTACAGGACCCTGCTCGGAGCAATCAGCCCCAGCATTTT